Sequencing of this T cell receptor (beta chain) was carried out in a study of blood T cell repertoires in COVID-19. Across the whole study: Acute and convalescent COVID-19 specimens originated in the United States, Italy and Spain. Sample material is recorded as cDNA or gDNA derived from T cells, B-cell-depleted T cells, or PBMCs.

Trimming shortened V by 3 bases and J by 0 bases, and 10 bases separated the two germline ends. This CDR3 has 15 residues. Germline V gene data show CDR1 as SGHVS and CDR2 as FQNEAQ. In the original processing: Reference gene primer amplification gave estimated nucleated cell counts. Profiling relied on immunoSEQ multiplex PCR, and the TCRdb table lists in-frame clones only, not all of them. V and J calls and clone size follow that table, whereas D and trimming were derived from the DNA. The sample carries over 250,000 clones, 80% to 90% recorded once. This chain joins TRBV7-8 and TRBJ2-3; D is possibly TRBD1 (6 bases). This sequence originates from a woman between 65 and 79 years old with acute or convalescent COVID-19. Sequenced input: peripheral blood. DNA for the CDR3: TGTGCCAGCAGCTTCGACAGGTCGAGCACAGATACGCAGTATTTT. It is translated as CASSFDRSSTDTQYF.